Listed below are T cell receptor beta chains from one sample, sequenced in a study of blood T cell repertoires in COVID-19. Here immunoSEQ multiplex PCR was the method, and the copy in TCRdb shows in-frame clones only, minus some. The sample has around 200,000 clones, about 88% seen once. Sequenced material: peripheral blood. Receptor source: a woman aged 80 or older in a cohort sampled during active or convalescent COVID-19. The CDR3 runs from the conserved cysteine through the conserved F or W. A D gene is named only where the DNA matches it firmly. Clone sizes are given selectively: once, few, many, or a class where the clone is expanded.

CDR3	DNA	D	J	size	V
CASSLDRSVRNTEAFF	TGTGCCAGCAGCTTAGATCGATCGGTTAGGAACACTGAAGCTTTCTTT	NA	TRBJ1-1	NA	TRBV11-3
CASSPKPGLAGGPGGELFF	TGCGCCAGCAGCCCGAAGCCGGGACTAGCGGGGGGGCCCGGCGGGGAGCTGTTTTTT	TRBD2	TRBJ2-2	NA	TRBV5-1
CASSERYNRPRFEPQHF	TGTGCCAGTAGCGAACGGTATAACAGGCCACGGTTTGAGCCCCAGCATTTT	NA	TRBJ1-5	once	TRBV19
CASLATSGQETQYF	TGTGCCTCCCTGGCGACTAGCGGACAAGAGACCCAGTACTTC	TRBD2	TRBJ2-5	NA	TRBV27
CASSRDRVQPQHF	TGTGCCAGCAGCCGGGACAGGGTTCAGCCCCAGCATTTT	TRBD1	TRBJ1-5	NA	TRBV12-3/TRBV12-4
CASSYALGGRNEKLFF	TGTGCCAGCAGTTACGCCCTGGGGGGGAGGAATGAAAAACTGTTTTTT	NA	TRBJ1-4	NA	TRBV6-5
CASSLGEGRNTIYF	TGCGCCAGCAGCCTCGGTGAGGGAAGGAACACCATATATTTT	NA	TRBJ1-3	once	TRBV5-1
CASSEGLIGNTIYF	TGTGCCAGCAGCGAGGGACTTATTGGAAACACCATATATTTT	NA	TRBJ1-3	NA	TRBV6-5
CASRVIGGRNTEQFF	TGTGCCAGCCGAGTGATCGGGGGGCGGAACACTGAGCAGTTCTTC	NA	TRBJ2-1	NA	TRBV5-4
CASFKLGELFF	TGTGCCAGCTTTAAATTAGGGGAGCTGTTTTTT	NA	TRBJ2-2	NA	TRBV6-4
CSAAGTGSRTDTQYF	TGCAGCGCCGCAGGGACAGGGAGCCGCACAGATACGCAGTATTTT	TRBD1	TRBJ2-3	NA	TRBV29-1
CASSMTGHQPQHF	TGTGCCAGCAGCATGACAGGGCATCAGCCCCAGCATTTT	TRBD1	TRBJ1-5	NA	TRBV7-2
CASSQGAPQGAEAFF	TGTGCCAGCAGCCAAGGGGCCCCACAGGGCGCTGAAGCTTTCTTT	NA	TRBJ1-1	NA	TRBV4-2
CASSLTSGRIGETQYF	TGCGCCAGCAGCTTGACTAGCGGGAGAATTGGGGAGACCCAGTACTTC	TRBD2	TRBJ2-5	NA	TRBV5-1
CASSMGGHGLSNSPLHF	TGTGCCAGTAGTATGGGGGGGCACGGACTGAGTAATTCACCCCTCCACTTT	NA	TRBJ1-6	NA	TRBV19
CAIRDSSSGNTIYF	TGTGCCATCAGGGACAGTTCCTCTGGAAACACCATATATTTT	NA	TRBJ1-3	NA	TRBV10-3
CASSLHAPSGEAETQYF	TGTGCCAGCAGCTTACATGCACCATCGGGGGAGGCAGAGACCCAGTACTTC	NA	TRBJ2-5	NA	TRBV7-9
CASSLATSGGETQYF	TGTGCCAGCAGCTTGGCGACTAGCGGGGGGGAGACCCAGTACTTC	TRBD2	TRBJ2-5	NA	TRBV13
CASSLAVEQYF	TGCGCCAGCAGCTTGGCGGTCGAGCAGTACTTC	NA	TRBJ2-7	NA	TRBV5-1
CASSLDSGVRSPLHF	TGTGCCAGCAGCTTAGACTCAGGGGTTCGATCACCCCTCCACTTT	NA	TRBJ1-6	NA	TRBV7-2
CASSPVSQPQHF	TGTGCCAGCAGTCCCGTCAGTCAGCCCCAGCATTTT	NA	TRBJ1-5	NA	TRBV28
CASSLGLAQISTSTDTQYF	TGTGCCAGCAGCCTCGGACTAGCGCAGATTTCCACTAGCACAGATACGCAGTATTTT	TRBD2	TRBJ2-3	once	TRBV28
CASSESSATNEKLFF	TGTGCCAGCAGTGAATCATCGGCAACTAATGAAAAACTGTTTTTT	NA	TRBJ1-4	NA	TRBV6-1
CASSARANGELFF	TGTGCCAGCAGTGCCAGGGCCAACGGGGAGCTGTTTTTT	NA	TRBJ2-2	once	TRBV2
CASSRFGLQDGYTF	TGTGCCAGCAGCCGTTTTGGCCTCCAGGATGGCTACACCTTC	NA	TRBJ1-2	NA	TRBV5-4
CASSYAGANTEAFF	TGTGCCAGCAGTTACGCGGGGGCCAACACTGAAGCTTTCTTT	NA	TRBJ1-1	NA	TRBV6-5
CAISSERGNTIYF	TGTGCCATCAGTAGCGAACGTGGAAACACCATATATTTT	NA	TRBJ1-3	NA	TRBV10-3
CASTPPGRNEQFF	TGTGCCAGCACCCCACCAGGGCGCAATGAGCAGTTCTTC	NA	TRBJ2-1	NA	TRBV6-5
CASSRETAYEGEAFF	TGTGCCAGCAGCCGCGAGACAGCCTACGAAGGGGAAGCTTTCTTT	NA	TRBJ1-1	NA	TRBV3-1/TRBV3-2
CAWSLEGTVSPLHF	TGTGCCTGGAGTTTGGAGGGAACGGTTTCACCCCTCCACTTT	NA	TRBJ1-6	once	TRBV30
CASSYASGGATENEQFF	TGTGCCAGCAGTTACGCTAGCGGGGGGGCAACGGAAAATGAGCAGTTCTTC	TRBD2	TRBJ2-1	few	TRBV6-2/TRBV6-3
CASSLQQYGQPQHF	TGTGCCAGCAGTTTACAACAATATGGTCAGCCCCAGCATTTT	NA	TRBJ1-5	NA	TRBV27
CASSKTGTDIQYF	TGTGCCAGCAGCAAGACAGGGACGGACATTCAGTACTTC	TRBD1	TRBJ2-4	NA	TRBV12-3/TRBV12-4
CASSLGGHTDTQYF	TGTGCCAGCAGCCTAGGAGGACACACAGATACGCAGTATTTT	NA	TRBJ2-3	NA	TRBV7-2
CASSASGRQETQYF	TGTGCCAGCAGCGCAAGCGGGCGACAAGAGACCCAGTACTTC	NA	TRBJ2-5	NA	TRBV9
CASSPGGDYGYTF	TGTGCCAGCAGCCCAGGGGGCGACTATGGCTACACCTTC	TRBD1	TRBJ1-2	NA	TRBV12-3/TRBV12-4
CATSGILAGENTGELFF	TGTGCCACCAGTGGCATCCTAGCGGGGGAGAACACCGGGGAGCTGTTTTTT	TRBD2	TRBJ2-2	NA	TRBV24-1
CASSLFSGGGAGELFF	TGTGCCAGCAGCTTATTTAGCGGGGGGGGCGCCGGGGAGCTGTTTTTT	TRBD2	TRBJ2-2	NA	TRBV11-3
CAWNAGVSYEQYF	TGTGCCTGGAATGCAGGGGTGTCCTACGAGCAGTACTTC	NA	TRBJ2-7	NA	TRBV30
CASSTLKGSGSPLHF	TGTGCCAGCAGTACCCTGAAGGGAAGCGGTTCACCCCTCCACTTT	NA	TRBJ1-6	NA	TRBV6-2/TRBV6-3
CASSYSFTSGGNSYNEQFF	TGTGCCAGCAGTTACTCATTCACTAGCGGGGGAAACTCCTACAATGAGCAGTTCTTC	TRBD2	TRBJ2-1	NA	TRBV6-2/TRBV6-3
CASSPTGAHTGELFF	TGCGCCAGCAGCCCGACAGGGGCTCACACCGGGGAGCTGTTTTTT	TRBD1	TRBJ2-2	NA	TRBV5-1
CASSPGGRVQETQYF	TGTGCCAGCTCACCAGGGGGCAGGGTCCAAGAGACCCAGTACTTC	NA	TRBJ2-5	NA	TRBV18
CASSLALGSKSPLHF	TGTGCCAGCAGCTTAGCGCTAGGATCAAAATCACCCCTCCACTTT	NA	TRBJ1-6	NA	TRBV7-2
CASSKGTGGSTIYF	TGTGCCAGCAGCAAAGGGACAGGGGGATCCACCATATATTTT	NA	TRBJ1-3	once	TRBV21-1
CSGLFNEKLFF	TGCAGTGGACTCTTTAATGAAAAACTGTTTTTT	NA	TRBJ1-4	NA	TRBV20-1
CASSLVREGQFF	TGTGCCAGCAGCTTGGTACGGGAAGGGCAGTTCTTC	NA	TRBJ2-1	once	TRBV11-2
CASRGTGNYGYTF	TGTGCCAGCAGAGGGACAGGGAACTATGGCTACACCTTC	TRBD1	TRBJ1-2	NA	TRBV6-5
CASSEPSVDEQFF	TGTGCCAGCAGTGAACCCTCGGTCGATGAGCAGTTCTTC	NA	TRBJ2-1	NA	TRBV2
CASSLVLLTGTDTQYF	TGTGCCAGCAGCTTAGTTTTACTAACCGGCACAGATACGCAGTATTTT	NA	TRBJ2-3	NA	TRBV13
CASSFGGTNYGYTF	TGTGCCAGCAGCTTTGGCGGCACTAACTATGGCTACACCTTC	NA	TRBJ1-2	NA	TRBV7-2
CASSTRDRENNEQFF	TGTGCCAGCAGTACCCGGGACAGGGAGAACAATGAGCAGTTCTTC	TRBD1	TRBJ2-1	NA	TRBV6-5
CASSLAAPLAGGRETQYF	TGCGCCAGCAGCTTGGCCGCCCCACTAGCGGGAGGAAGGGAGACCCAGTACTTC	TRBD2	TRBJ2-5	NA	TRBV5-1
CASTGQAFYGYTF	TGTGCCAGCACGGGACAGGCGTTCTATGGCTACACCTTC	TRBD1	TRBJ1-2	few	TRBV2
CASSPEPQLSSYNSPLHF	TGCGCCAGCAGCCCGGAGCCCCAGTTGAGCTCCTATAATTCACCCCTCCACTTT	NA	TRBJ1-6	NA	TRBV5-1
CASSFSTGAGNYGYTF	TGTGCCAGCAGTTTTTCGACAGGGGCGGGGAACTATGGCTACACCTTC	TRBD1	TRBJ1-2	NA	TRBV28
CASSQSDRGRDLGNQPQHF	TGCGCCAGCAGCCAATCCGACAGGGGGCGCGATCTTGGCAATCAGCCCCAGCATTTT	TRBD1	TRBJ1-5	NA	TRBV4-1